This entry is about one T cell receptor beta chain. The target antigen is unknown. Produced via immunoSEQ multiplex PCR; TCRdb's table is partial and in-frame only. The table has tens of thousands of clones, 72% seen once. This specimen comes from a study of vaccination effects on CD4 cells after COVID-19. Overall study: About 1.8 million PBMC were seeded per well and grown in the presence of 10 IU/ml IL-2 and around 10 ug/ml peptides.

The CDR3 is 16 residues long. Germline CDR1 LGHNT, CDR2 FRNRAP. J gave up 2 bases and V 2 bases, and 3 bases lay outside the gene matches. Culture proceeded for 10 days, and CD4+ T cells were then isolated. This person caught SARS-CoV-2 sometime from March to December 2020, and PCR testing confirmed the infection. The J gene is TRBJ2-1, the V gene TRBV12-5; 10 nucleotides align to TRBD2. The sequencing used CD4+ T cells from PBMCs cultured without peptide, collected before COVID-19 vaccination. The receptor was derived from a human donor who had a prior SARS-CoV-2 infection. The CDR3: CASGLSAGGPYNEQFF. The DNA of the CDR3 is TGTGCTAGTGGTTTGTCAGCGGGGGGGCCCTACAATGAGCAGTTCTTC.